The clone carrying this T cell receptor (beta chain) was recorded at least ten times. Each CDR3 protein gets one entry after TCRdb re-called the PCR reads with MiXCR. The sample records 400,000 to 600,000 distinct CDR3 sequences, about 22% being singletons. These data belong to a study of molecular identifiers for immune sequencing clone quantification. CDR1 and CDR2 from the germline V gene are DFQATT and SNEGSKA (reference sequence). This CDR3 has 13 residues. Trimming shortened V by 0 bases and J by 7 bases, and 11 bases separated the two germline ends. The sequenced sample consisted of naive CD8+ T cells from blood, with Jurkat cell RNA spiked in. Documented subset: FACS-sorted CD8+CD4-CCR7+CD45RA+ naive T cells. The rearrangement uses TRBV20-1 and TRBJ2-3; unclear D gene. The sequence was collected from a human donor in good health. Some libraries in this study had Jurkat cell RNA spiked in. The CDR3 DNA follows: TGCAGTGCTAGAGATAGCAGGCGAAATACGCAGTATTTT. This codes for CSARDSRRNTQYF.